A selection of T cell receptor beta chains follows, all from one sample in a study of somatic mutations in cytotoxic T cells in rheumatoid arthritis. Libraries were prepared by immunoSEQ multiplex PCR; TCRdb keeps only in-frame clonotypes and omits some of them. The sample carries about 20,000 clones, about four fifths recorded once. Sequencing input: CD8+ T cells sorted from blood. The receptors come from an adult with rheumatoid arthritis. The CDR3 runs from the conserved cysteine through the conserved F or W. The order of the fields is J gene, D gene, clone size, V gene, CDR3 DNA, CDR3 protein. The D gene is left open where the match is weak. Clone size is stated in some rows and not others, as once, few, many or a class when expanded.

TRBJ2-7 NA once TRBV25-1 TGTGCCAGCAGTGAACAGGGGAGCTCCTACGAGCAGTACTTC CASSEQGSSYEQYF
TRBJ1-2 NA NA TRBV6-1 TGTGCCAGCAGTGAATTCCCCGGAGAAAACTATGGCTACACCTTC CASSEFPGENYGYTF
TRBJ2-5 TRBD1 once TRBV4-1 TGCGCCAGCAGCCAATCGGGACAGGTCCCTCGGGAGACCCAGTACTTC CASSQSGQVPRETQYF
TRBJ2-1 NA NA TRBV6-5 TGTGCCAGCAGTTACCCGGGACGGTACAATGAGCAGTTCTTC CASSYPGRYNEQFF
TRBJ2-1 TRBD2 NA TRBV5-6 TGTGCCAGCAGCCTCGGGACTAGTAGTGAGCAGTTCTTC CASSLGTSSEQFF
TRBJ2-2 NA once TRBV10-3 TGTGCCATCAGTGTCGGACCGAGCACCGGGGAGCTGTTTTTT CAISVGPSTGELFF
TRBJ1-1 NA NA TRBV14 TGTGCCAGCAGCCCACGGACAGCGAACACTGAAGCTTTCTTT CASSPRTANTEAFF
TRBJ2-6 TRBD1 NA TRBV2 TGTGCCAGCAGTGATAGACAGGGGGGTTGGTCTGGGGCCAACGTCCTGACTTTC CASSDRQGGWSGANVLTF
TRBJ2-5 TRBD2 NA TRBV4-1 TGCGCCAGCAGCCACTCCCTCCGGGGGGACGAGACCCAGTACTTC CASSHSLRGDETQYF
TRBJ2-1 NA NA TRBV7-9 TGTGCCAGCAGCCATACCGGGCCAGACGTGAATGAGCAGTTCTTC CASSHTGPDVNEQFF
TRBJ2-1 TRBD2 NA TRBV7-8 TGTGCCAGCTACTCAACAGTAGCGGGAGACCTAAGCTCCTACAATGAGCAGTTCTTC CASYSTVAGDLSSYNEQFF
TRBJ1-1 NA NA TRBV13 TGTGCCAGCAGCTTAGGCCGAGGGGCTGAAGCTTTCTTT CASSLGRGAEAFF
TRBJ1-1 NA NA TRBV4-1 TGCGCCAGCAGCCAATCCACGAACACTGAAGCTTTCTTT CASSQSTNTEAFF
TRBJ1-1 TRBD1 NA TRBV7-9 TGTGCCAGCAGCCCGCCTCCAGGGGGTCTCAACACTGAAGCTTTCTTT CASSPPPGGLNTEAFF
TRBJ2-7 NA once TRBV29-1 TGCAGCGTCCAGCTGACAGGCTCCTACGAGCAGTACTTC CSVQLTGSYEQYF
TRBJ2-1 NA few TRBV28 TGTGCCAGCAGTTTTACGCTGACTGAGATCGATGAGCAGTTCTTC CASSFTLTEIDEQFF
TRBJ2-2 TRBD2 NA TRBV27 TGTGCCAGCAGTTTATCCGGGACTAGTTGGGGGGGAACCGGGGAGCTGTTTTTT CASSLSGTSWGGTGELFF
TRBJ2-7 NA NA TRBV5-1 TGCGCCAGCAGCCCTGGGATAGGGGACGCCTCCTACGAGCAGTACTTC CASSPGIGDASYEQYF
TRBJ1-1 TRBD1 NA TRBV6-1 TGTGCCAGCAGTGAATGGGGACAGGGGAACACTGAAGCTTTCTTT CASSEWGQGNTEAFF
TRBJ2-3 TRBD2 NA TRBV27 TGTGCCAGCAGTTTAGACCGGGCCTCTGCGGGGGCAGATACGCAGTATTTT CASSLDRASAGADTQYF
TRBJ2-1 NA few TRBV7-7 TGTGCTAGCAGCGCCGGACTGTACAATGAGCAGTTCTTC CASSAGLYNEQFF
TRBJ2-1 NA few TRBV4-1 TGCGCCAGCAGCCAAAGGATGAGCTCCTACAATGAGCAGTTCTTC CASSQRMSSYNEQFF
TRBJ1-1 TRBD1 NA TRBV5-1 TGCGCCAGCAGCTTGGGGGGACAGGGCGGGAATGGAGCTTTCTTT CASSLGGQGGNGAFF
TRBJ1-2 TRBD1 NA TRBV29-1 TGCAGCGTTGACACGACAGGGGATGGCTACACCTTC CSVDTTGDGYTF
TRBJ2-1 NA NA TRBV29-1 TGCAGCGCACCAAGGGGATACCATGAGCAGTTCTTC CSAPRGYHEQFF
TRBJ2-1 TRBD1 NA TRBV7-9 TGTGCTACCCCCCGCTCGTTAGGGGGCGTCACCTACAATGAGCAGTTCTTC CATPRSLGGVTYNEQFF
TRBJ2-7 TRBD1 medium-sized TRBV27 TGTGCCAGCAGTCGACAGGGTATCTACGAGCAGTACTTC CASSRQGIYEQYF
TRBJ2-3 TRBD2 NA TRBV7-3 TGTGCCAGCAGCCCAGAGGCTAGCGGGAGGTTGACAGATACGCAGTATTTT CASSPEASGRLTDTQYF
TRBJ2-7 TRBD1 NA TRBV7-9 TGTGCCAGCAGCTTAGAGGCAGGGGGCTACGAGCAGTACTTC CASSLEAGGYEQYF
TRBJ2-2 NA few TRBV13 TGTGCCAGCAGCTTACTAGCCGGGGAGCTGTTTTTT CASSLLAGELFF
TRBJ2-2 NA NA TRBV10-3 TGTGCCATCACCTCAGACCAGACCGGGGAGCTGTTTTTT CAITSDQTGELFF
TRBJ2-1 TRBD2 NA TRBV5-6 TGTGCCAGCAGCAATAGCGGGGGAACTTATAATGAGCAGTTCTTC CASSNSGGTYNEQFF
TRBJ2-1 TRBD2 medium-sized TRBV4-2 TGTGCCAGCAGAGCTAGCGGGAGCAACAATGAGCAGTTCTTC CASRASGSNNEQFF
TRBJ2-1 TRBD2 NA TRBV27 TGTGCCAGCAGACCTCAGCGGGAGGGCCACTACAATGAGCAGTTCTTC CASRPQREGHYNEQFF
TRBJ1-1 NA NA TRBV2 TGTGCCAGCAGTCGCAGGAACACTGAAGCTTTCTTT CASSRRNTEAFF
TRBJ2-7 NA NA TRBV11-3 TGTGCCAGCAGCTCCCGACAGGCGTTTTTGTCGGAGCAGTACTTC CASSSRQAFLSEQYF
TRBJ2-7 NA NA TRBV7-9 TGTGCCAGCAGCTTACGGGAGCTATCCTACGAGCAGTACTTC CASSLRELSYEQYF
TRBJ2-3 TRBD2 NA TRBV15 TGTGCCACCAGCAGAGGAACTAGCGGGAGATCGGATACGCAGTATTTT CATSRGTSGRSDTQYF
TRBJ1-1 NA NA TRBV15 TGTGCCACCAGCAGAGATTTGAGCACTGAAGCTTTCTTT CATSRDLSTEAFF
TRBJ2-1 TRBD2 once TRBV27 TGTGCCAGCAGTCCACCCCCGGCGGGAGTTCGCAATGAGCAGTTCTTC CASSPPPAGVRNEQFF
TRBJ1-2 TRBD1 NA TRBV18 TGTGCCAGCTCACTCTACCGGGACAGGGGATCGGGGTCCGGCTACACCTTC CASSLYRDRGSGSGYTF
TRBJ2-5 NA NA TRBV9 TGTGCCAGCAGCCCCGGCTCAATGGGCGAGACCCAGTACTTC CASSPGSMGETQYF
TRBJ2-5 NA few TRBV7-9 TGTGCCAGCAGCTTACCCCGGGGGACCTCCCAAGAGACCCAGTACTTC CASSLPRGTSQETQYF
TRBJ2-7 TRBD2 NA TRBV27 TGTGCCAGCAGTTCCGGGACTAGCGGGACCTACGAGCAGTACTTC CASSSGTSGTYEQYF
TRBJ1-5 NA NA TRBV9 TGTGCCAGCAGCGCCGGGGACTGGTTGGAGCCCCAGCATTTT CASSAGDWLEPQHF
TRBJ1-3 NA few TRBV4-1 TGCGCCAGCAGCCAAGCGGGGGCGATTGGAAACACCATATATTTT CASSQAGAIGNTIYF
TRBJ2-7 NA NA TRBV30 TGTGCCTGGAGTGGGGAGTCGAGCTCCTACGAGCAGTACTTC CAWSGESSSYEQYF
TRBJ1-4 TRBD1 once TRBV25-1 TGTGCCAGCAGAGGGACAGGGAAAGAAAAACTGTTTTTT CASRGTGKEKLFF
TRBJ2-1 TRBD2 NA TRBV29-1 TGCAGCGTTGAAGGGACTAGTCTTCTTGGCAATGAGCAGTTCTTC CSVEGTSLLGNEQFF
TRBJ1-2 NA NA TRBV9 TGTGCCAGCAGCCCCGGGGCAACGGGGCACTATGGCTACACCTTC CASSPGATGHYGYTF
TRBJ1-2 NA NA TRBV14 TGTGCCAGCCGGACAGAGGGCTATGGCTACACCTTC CASRTEGYGYTF